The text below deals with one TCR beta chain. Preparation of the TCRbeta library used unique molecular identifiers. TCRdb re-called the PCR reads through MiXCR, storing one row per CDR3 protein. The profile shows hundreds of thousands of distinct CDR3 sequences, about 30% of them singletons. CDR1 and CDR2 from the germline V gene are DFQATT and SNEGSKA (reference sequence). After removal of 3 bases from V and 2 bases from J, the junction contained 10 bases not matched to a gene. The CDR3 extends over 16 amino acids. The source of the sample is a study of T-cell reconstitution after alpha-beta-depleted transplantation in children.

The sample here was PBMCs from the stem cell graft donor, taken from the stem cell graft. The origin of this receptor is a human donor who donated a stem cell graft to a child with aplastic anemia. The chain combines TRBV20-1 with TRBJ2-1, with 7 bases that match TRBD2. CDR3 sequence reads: CSASPSRESAYNEQFF. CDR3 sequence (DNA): TGCAGTGCTAGCCCCTCGCGGGAGTCAGCCTACAATGAGCAGTTCTTC.